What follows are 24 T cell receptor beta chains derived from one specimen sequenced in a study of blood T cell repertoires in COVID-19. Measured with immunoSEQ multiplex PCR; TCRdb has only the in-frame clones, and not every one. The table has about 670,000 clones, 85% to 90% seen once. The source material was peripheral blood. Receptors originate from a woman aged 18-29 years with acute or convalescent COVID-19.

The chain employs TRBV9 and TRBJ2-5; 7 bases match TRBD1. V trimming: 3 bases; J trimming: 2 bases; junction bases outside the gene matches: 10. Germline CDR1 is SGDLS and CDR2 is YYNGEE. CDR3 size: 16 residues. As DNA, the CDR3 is TGTGCCAGCAGCGCTCGTGGGACAGCAGTTCAAGAGACCCAGTACTTC. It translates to CASSARGTAVQETQYF.

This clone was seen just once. This CDR3 is CASSYSAGGGTDTQYF. For the CDR3, the DNA is TGTGCCAGCAGTTACTCAGCGGGCGGGGGAACAGATACGCAGTATTTT. The chain recombines TRBV6-5 with TRBJ2-3; 7 bases map to TRBD2. Germline trimming cut 0 bases from V and 3 bases from J; bases unmatched to any gene: 6. The germline V gene has CDR1 MNHEY and CDR2 SVGAGI. This CDR3 spans 16 amino acids.

The chain's CDR3 is CASSPSGGGNYGYTF. Written as DNA, the CDR3 is TGTGCCAGCAGTCCATCAGGCGGGGGGAACTATGGCTACACCTTC. The chain has TRBV7-2 and TRBJ1-2; maybe TRBD1 (5 bases). The V end lost 6 bases, the J end lost 2 bases, and 16 bases lay between the germline ends. The germline V gene encodes CDR1 SGHTA and CDR2 FQGNSA. This CDR3 spans 15 amino acids.

DNA for the CDR3: TGTGCCACCACACGGCTCGGGGGGAGAACTGAAGCTTTCTTT. Translated, it gives CATTRLGGRTEAFF. This chain joins TRBV27 and TRBJ1-1; a weak D match, TRBD1 (5 bases). There are 14 residues in the CDR3. V dropped 10 bases and J dropped 5 bases, with 20 bases sitting between them. The germline gives CDR1 MNHEY, CDR2 SMNVEV (reference sequence).

CDR3 amino acids: CASSPGTGVYEQYF. In nucleotides, the CDR3 is TGTGCCAGCAGCCCCGGGACAGGAGTCTACGAGCAGTACTTC. The V gene is TRBV7-2, the J gene TRBJ2-7; the match to TRBD1 covers 8 bases. Germline trimming cut 5 bases from V and 3 bases from J; bases unmatched to any gene: 6. Germline CDR1 is SGHTA and CDR2 is FQGNSA. The CDR3 runs 14 residues.

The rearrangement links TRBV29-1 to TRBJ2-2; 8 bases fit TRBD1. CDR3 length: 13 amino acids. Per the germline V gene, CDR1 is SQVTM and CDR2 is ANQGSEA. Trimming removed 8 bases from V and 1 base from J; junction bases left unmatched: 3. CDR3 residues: CSPQGGNTGELFF. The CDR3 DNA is TGCAGCCCACAGGGGGGGAACACCGGGGAGCTGTTTTTT.

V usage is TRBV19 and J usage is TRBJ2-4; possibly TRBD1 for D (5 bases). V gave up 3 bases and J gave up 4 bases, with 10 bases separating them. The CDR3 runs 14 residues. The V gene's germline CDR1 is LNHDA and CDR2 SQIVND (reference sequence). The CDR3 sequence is CASSIAGFKNIQYF. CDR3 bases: TGTGCCAGTAGTATCGCAGGGTTTAAAAACATTCAGTACTTC.

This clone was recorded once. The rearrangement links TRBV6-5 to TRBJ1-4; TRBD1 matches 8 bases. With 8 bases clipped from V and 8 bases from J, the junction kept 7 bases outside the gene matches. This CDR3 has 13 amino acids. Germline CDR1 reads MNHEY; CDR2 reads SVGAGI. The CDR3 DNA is TGTGCCAGCGTTCAGGGGGCTTGGGAAAAACTGTTTTTT. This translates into CASVQGAWEKLFF.

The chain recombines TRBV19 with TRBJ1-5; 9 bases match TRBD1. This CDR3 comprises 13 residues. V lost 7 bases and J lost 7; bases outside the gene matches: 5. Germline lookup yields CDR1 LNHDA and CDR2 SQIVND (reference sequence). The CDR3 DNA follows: TGTGCCAGTACGGACAGGGGTAAACAGCCCCAGCATTTT. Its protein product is CASTDRGKQPQHF.

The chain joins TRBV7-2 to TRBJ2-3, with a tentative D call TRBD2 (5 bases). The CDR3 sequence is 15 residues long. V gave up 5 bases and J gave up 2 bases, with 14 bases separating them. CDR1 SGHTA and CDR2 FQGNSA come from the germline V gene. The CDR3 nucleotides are TGTGCCAGCAGCCGGACTCCTATAGTCACAGATACGCAGTATTTT. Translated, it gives CASSRTPIVTDTQYF.

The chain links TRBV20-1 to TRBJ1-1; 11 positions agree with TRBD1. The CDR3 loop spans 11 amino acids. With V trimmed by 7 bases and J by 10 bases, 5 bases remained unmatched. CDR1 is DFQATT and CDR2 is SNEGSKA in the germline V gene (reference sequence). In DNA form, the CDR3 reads TGCAGTGTCGGGACAGGGGGTCGAGCTTTCTTT. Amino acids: CSVGTGGRAFF.

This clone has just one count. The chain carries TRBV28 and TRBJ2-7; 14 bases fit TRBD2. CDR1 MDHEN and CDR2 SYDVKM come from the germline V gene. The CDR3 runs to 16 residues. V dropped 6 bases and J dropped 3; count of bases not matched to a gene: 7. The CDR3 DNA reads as TGTGCCAGCAGACTGACTAGCGGGGGGGTGTACTACGAGCAGTACTTC. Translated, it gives CASRLTSGGVYYEQYF.

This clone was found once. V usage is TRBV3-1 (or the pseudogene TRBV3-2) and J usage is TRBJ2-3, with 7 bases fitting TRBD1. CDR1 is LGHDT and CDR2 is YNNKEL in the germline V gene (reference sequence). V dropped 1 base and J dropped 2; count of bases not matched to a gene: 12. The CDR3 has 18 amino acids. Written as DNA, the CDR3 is TGTGCCAGCAGCCAAGTGGGCGAAGGGGACAGATACACAGATACGCAGTATTTT. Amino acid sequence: CASSQVGEGDRYTDTQYF.

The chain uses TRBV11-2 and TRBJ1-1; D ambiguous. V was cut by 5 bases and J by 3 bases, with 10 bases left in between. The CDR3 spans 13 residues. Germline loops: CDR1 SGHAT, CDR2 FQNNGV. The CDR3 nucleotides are TGTGCCAGCAGCCCCACCTCAGACACTGAAGCTTTCTTT. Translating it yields CASSPTSDTEAFF.

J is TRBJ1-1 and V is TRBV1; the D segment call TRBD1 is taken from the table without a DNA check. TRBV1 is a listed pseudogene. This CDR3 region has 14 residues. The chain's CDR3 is CTSSQVETGLEAFF. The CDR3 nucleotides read TGCACCAGCAGCCAAGTCGAAACAGGGCTTGAAGCTTTCTTT.

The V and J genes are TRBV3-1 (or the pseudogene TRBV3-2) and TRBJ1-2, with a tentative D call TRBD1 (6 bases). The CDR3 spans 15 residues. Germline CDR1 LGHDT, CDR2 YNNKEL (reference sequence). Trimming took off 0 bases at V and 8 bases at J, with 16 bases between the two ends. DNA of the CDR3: TGTGCCAGCAGCCAAGATGGAGTGGGGGCCAGGGGCTACACCTTC. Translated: CASSQDGVGARGYTF.

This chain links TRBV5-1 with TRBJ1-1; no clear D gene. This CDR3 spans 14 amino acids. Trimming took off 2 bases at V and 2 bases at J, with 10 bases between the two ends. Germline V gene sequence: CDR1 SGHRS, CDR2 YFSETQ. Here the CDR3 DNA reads TGCGCCAGCAGCTTTACTCAGGTAAACACTGAAGCTTTCTTT. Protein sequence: CASSFTQVNTEAFF.

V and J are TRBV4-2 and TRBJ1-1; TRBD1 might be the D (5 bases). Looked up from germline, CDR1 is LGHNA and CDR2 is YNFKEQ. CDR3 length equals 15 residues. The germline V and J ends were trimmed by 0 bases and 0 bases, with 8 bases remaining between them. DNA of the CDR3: TGTGCCAGCAGCCAAGACGGGGGTATGAACACTGAAGCTTTCTTT. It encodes CASSQDGGMNTEAFF.

The CDR3 is CASGLVVLGANQPQHF. The CDR3 DNA reads TGTGCTAGTGGTTTGGTTGTGTTGGGGGCCAATCAGCCCCAGCATTTT. J is TRBJ1-5 and V is TRBV12-5; tentatively, D is TRBD1 (6 bases). V was cut by 0 bases and J by 3 bases, with 12 bases left in between. Germline CDR1 reads LGHNT; CDR2 reads FRNRAP. This CDR3 is 16 amino acids long. Supplemented by reference TRBV12-5 and TRBJ1-5, the full variable domain reads DARVTQTPRHKVTEMGQEVTMRCQPILGHNTVFWYRQTMMQGLELLAYFRNRAPLDDSGMPKDRFSAEMPDATLATLKIQPSEPRDSAVYFCASGLVVLGANQPQHFGDGTRLSIL.

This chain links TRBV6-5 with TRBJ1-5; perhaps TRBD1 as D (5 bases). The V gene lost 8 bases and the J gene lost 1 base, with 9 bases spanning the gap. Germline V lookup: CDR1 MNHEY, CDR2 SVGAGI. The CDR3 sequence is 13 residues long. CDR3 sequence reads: CASGRDSNQPQHF. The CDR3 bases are TGTGCCAGCGGGCGGGACAGCAATCAGCCCCAGCATTTT.

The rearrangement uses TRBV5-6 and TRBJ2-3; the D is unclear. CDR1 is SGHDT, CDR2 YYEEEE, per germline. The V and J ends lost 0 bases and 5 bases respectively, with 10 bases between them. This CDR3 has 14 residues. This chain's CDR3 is CASSLDSRIDTQYF. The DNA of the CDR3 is TGTGCCAGCAGCTTGGACAGTCGGATAGATACGCAGTATTTT.

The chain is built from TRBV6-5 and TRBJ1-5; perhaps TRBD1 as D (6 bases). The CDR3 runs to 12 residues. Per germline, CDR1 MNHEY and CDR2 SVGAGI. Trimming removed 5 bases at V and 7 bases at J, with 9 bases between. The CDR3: CASSRGLQPQHF. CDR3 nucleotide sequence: TGTGCCAGCAGTAGGGGGTTACAGCCCCAGCATTTT.

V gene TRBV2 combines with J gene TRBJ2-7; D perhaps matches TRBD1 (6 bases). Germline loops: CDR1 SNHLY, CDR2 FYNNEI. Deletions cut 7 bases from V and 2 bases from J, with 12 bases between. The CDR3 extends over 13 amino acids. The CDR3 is CASKGQPPYEQYF. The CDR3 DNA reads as TGTGCCAGCAAAGGACAGCCCCCCTACGAGCAGTACTTC. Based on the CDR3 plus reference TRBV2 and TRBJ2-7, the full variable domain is EPEVTQTPSHQVTQMGQEVILRCVPISNHLYFYWYRQILGQKVEFLVSFYNNEISEKSEIFDDQFSVERPDGSNFTLKIRSTKLEDSAMYFCASKGQPPYEQYFGPGTRLTVT.

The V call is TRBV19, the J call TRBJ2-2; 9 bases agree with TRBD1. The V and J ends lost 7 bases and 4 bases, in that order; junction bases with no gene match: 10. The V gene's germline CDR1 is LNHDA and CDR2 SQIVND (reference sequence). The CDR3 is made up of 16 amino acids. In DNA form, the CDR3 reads TGTGCCAGTACTCGGGACAGGGCTATTAGCACCGGGGAGCTGTTTTTT. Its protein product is CASTRDRAISTGELFF.